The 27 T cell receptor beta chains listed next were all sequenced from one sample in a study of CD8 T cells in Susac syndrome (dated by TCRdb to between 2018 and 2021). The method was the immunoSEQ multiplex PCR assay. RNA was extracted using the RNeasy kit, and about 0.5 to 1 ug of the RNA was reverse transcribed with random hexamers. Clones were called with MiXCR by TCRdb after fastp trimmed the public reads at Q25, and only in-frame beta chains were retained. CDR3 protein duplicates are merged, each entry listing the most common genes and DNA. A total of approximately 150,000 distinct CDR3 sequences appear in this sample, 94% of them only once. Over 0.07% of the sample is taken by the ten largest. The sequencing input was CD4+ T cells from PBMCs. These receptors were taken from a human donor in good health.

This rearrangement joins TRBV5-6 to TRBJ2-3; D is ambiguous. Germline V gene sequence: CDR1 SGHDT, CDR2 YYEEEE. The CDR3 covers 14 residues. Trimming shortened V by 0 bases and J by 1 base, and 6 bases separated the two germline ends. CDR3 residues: CASSLVVRTDTQYF. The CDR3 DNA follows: TGTGCCAGCAGCTTGGTGGTCCGCACAGATACGCAGTATTTT.

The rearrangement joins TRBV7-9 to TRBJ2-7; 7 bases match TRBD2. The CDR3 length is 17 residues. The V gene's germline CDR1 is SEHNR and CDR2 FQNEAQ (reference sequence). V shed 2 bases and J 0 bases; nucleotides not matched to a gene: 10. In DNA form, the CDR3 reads TGTGCCAGCAGCTTACGGGGGGTGGGCGGCCGCTCCTACGAGCAGTACTTC. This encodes CASSLRGVGGRSYEQYF.

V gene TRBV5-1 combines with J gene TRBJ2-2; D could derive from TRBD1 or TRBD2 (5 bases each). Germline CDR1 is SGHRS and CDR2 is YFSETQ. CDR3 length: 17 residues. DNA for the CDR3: TGCGCGACCAGCAGCCGGCCGGGACCGGCGAACACCGGGGAGCTGTTTTTT. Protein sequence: CATSSRPGPANTGELFF.

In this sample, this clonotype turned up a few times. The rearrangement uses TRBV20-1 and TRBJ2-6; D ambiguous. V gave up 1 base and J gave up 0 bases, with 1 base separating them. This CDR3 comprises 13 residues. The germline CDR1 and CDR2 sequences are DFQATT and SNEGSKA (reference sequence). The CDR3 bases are TGCAGTGCTAGAGGCTCTGGGGCCAACGTCCTGACTTTC. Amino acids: CSARGSGANVLTF.

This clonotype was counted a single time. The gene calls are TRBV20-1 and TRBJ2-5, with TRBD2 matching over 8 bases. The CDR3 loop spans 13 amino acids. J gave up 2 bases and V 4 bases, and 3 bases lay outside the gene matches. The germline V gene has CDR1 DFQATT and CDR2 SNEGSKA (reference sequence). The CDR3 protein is CSATGRGQETQYF. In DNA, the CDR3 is TGCAGTGCTACCGGGAGGGGGCAAGAGACCCAGTACTTC.

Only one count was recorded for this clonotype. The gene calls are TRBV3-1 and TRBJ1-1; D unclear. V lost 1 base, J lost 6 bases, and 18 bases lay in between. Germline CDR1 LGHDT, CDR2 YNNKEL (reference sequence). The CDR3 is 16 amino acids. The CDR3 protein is CASSQVAGTGRPEAFF. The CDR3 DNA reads TGTGCCAGCAGCCAAGTTGCCGGTACGGGGAGACCTGAAGCTTTCTTT.

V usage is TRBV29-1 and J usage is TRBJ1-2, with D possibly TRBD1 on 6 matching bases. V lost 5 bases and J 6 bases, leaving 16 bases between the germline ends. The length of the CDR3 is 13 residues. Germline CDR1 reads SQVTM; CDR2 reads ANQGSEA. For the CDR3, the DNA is TGCAGCGTTCTCGTAGGGGGTAAAGATGGCTACACCTTC. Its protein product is CSVLVGGKDGYTF.

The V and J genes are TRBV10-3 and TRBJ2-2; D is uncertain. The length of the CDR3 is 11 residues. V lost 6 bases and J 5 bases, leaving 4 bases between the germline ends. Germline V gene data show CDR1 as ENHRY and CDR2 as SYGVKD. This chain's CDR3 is CAISKTGELFF. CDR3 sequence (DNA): TGTGCCATCAGCAAGACCGGGGAGCTGTTTTTT.

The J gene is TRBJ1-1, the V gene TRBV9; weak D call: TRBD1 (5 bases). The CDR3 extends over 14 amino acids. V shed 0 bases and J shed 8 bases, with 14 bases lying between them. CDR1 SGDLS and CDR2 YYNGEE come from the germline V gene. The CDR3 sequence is CASSVAREAGEAFF. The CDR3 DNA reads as TGTGCCAGCAGCGTAGCCCGTGAGGCAGGGGAAGCTTTCTTT.

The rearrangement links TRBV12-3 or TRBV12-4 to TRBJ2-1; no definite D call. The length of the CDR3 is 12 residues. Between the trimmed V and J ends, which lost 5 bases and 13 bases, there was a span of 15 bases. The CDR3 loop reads CASSHPTELQFF. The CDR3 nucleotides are TGTGCCAGCAGTCACCCCACGGAGTTACAGTTCTTC.

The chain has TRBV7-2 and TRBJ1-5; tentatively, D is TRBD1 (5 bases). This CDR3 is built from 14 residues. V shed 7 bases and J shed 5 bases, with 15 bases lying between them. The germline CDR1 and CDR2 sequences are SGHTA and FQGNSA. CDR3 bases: TGTGCCAGCAAGGGGAAGGGATGGGATCAGCCCCAGCATTTT. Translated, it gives CASKGKGWDQPQHF.

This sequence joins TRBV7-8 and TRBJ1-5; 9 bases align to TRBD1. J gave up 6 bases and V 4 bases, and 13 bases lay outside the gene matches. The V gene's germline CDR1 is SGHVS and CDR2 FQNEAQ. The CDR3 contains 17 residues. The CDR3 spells CASSSSWGQGLGQPQHF. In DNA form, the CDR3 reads TGTGCCAGCAGCTCTAGTTGGGGACAGGGACTCGGTCAGCCCCAGCATTTT.

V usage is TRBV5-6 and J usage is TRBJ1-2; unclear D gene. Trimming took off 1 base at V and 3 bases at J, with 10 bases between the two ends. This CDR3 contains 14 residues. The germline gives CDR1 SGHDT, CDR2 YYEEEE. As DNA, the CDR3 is TGTGCCAGCAGCTTGCTCCGACCCCACTATGGCTACACCTTC. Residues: CASSLLRPHYGYTF.

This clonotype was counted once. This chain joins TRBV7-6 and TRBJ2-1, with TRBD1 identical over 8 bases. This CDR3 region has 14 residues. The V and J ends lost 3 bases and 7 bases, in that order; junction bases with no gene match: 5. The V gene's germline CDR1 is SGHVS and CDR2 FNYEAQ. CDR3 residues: CASSFGTGGNEQFF. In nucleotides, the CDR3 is TGTGCCAGCAGCTTCGGGACAGGAGGGAATGAGCAGTTCTTC.

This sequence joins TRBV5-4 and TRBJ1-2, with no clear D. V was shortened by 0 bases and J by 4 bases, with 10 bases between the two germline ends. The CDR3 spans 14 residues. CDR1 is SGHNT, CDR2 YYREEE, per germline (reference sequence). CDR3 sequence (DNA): TGTGCCAGCAGCTTGGGGGGAGGGATCTATGGCTACACCTTC. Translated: CASSLGGGIYGYTF.

The DNA of the CDR3 is TGCAGCGTTGAGGTCAGCCGGAACACTGAAGCTTTCTTT. Protein: CSVEVSRNTEAFF. The rearrangement links TRBV29-1 to TRBJ1-1; D gene unclear. The CDR3 is 13 amino acids. The V gene's germline CDR1 is SQVTM and CDR2 ANQGSEA. Trimming pared 3 bases from V and 1 base from J, leaving 9 bases between. Based on the CDR3 plus reference TRBV29-1 and TRBJ1-1, the full variable domain is SAVISQKPSRDICQRGTSLTIQCQVDSQVTMMFWYRQQPGQSLTLIATANQGSEATYESGFVIDKFPISRPNLTFSTLTVSNMSPEDSSIYLCSVEVSRNTEAFFGQGTRLTVV.

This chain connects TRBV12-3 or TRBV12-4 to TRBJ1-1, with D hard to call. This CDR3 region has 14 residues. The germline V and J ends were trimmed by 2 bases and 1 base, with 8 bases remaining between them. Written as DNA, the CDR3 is TGTGCCAGCAGTTTAAATGTGGGGAACACTGAAGCTTTCTTT. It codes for CASSLNVGNTEAFF.

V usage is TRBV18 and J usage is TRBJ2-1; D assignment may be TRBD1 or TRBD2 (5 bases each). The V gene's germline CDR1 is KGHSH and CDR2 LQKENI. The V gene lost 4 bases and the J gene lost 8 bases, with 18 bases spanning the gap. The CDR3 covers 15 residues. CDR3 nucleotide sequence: TGTGCCAGCTCACTCACCCCCGGGGTCAGGGATGAGCAGTTCTTC. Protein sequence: CASSLTPGVRDEQFF.

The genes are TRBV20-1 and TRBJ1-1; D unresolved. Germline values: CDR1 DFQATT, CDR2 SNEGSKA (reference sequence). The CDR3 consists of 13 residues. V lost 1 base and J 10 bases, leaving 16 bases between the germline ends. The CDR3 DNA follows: TGCAGTGCTAGAGGTAGCTTTCCTAAGGGAGCTTTCTTT. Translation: CSARGSFPKGAFF.

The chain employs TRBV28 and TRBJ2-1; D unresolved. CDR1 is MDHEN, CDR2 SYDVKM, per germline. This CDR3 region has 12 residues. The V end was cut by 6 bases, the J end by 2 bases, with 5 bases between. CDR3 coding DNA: TGTGCCAGCAGCTTAACCTACAATGAGCAGTTCTTC. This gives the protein CASSLTYNEQFF.

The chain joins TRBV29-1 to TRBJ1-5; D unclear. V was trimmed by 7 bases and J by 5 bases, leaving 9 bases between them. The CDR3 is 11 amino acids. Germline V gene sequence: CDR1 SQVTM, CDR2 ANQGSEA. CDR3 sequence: CSADTDQPQHF. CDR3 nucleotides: TGCAGCGCAGACACAGATCAGCCCCAGCATTTT.

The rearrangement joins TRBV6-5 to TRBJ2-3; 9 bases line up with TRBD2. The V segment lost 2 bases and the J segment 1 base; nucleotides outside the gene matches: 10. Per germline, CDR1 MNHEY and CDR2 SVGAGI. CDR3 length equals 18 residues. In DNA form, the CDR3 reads TGTGCCAGCAGTTACCGCCCCATAGCGGGAGTGGGCACAGATACGCAGTATTTT. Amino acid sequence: CASSYRPIAGVGTDTQYF.

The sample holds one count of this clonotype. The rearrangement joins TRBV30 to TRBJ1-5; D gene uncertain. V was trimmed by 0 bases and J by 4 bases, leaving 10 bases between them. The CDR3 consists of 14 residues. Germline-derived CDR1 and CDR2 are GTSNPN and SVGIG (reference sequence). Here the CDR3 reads CAWSVVDGNQPQHF. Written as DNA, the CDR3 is TGTGCCTGGAGTGTGGTCGATGGAAATCAGCCCCAGCATTTT.

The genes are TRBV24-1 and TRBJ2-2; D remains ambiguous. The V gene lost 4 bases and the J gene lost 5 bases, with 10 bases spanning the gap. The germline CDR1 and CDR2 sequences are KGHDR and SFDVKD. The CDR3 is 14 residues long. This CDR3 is CATSDPVFTGELFF. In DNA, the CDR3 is TGTGCCACCAGTGACCCGGTATTTACCGGGGAGCTGTTTTTT.

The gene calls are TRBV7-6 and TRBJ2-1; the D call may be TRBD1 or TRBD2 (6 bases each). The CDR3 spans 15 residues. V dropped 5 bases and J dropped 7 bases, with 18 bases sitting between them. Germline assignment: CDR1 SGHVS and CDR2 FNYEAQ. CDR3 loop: CASSLGGLGDNEQFF. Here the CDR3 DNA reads TGTGCCAGCAGCCTAGGGGGGTTGGGGGATAATGAGCAGTTCTTC. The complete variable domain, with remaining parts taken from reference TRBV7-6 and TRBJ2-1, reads GAGVSQSPRYKVTKRGQDVALRCDPISGHVSLYWYRQALGQGPEFLTYFNYEAQQDKSGLPNDRFSAERPEGSISTLTIQRTEQRDSAMYRCASSLGGLGDNEQFFGPGTRLTVL.

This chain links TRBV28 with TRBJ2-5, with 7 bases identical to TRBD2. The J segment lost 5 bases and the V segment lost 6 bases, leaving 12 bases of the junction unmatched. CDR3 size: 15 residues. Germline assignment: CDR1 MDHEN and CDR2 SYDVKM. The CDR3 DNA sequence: TGTGCCAGCAGCGGGATGGGACTAAGGGTTGAGACCCAGTACTTC. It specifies CASSGMGLRVETQYF. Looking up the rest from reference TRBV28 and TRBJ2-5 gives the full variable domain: DVKVTQSSRYLVKRTGEKVFLECVQDMDHENMFWYRQDPGLGLRLIYFSYDVKMKEKGDIPEGYSVSREKKERFSLILESASTNQTSMYLCASSGMGLRVETQYFGPGTRLLVL.

The CDR3 DNA follows: TGTGCCAGCAGCAAATACGGAGAAGACAAGGGAGAAGAGACCCAGTACTTC. It codes for CASSKYGEDKGEETQYF. The V call is TRBV21-1, the J call TRBJ2-5; TRBD1 reflects the table's D call only, with no check against the DNA. TRBV21-1 is a known pseudogene. The CDR3 sequence is 17 residues long.